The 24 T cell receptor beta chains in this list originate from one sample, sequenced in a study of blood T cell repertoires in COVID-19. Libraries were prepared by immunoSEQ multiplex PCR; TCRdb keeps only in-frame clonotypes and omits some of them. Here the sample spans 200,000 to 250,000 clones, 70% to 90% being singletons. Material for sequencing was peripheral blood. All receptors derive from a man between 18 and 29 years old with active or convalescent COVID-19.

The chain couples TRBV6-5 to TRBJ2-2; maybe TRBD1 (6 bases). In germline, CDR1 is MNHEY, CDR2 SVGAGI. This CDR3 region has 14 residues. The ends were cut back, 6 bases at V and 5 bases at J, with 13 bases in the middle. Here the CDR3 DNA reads TGTGCCAGCAGCCCAAGCCAGGGGACCGGGGAGCTGTTTTTT. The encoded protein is CASSPSQGTGELFF.

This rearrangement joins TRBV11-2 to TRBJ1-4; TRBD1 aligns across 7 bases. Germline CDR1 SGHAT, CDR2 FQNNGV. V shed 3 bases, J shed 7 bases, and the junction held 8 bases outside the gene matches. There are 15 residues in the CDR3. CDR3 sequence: CASSLGQSMAEKLFF. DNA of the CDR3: TGTGCCAGCAGCTTGGGACAGTCGATGGCTGAAAAACTGTTTTTT.

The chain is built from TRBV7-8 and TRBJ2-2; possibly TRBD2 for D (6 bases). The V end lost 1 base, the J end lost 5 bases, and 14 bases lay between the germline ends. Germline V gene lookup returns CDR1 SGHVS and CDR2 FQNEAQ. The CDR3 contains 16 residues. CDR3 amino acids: CASSLVDPSVTGELFF. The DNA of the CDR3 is TGTGCCAGCAGCTTAGTCGACCCTAGCGTAACCGGGGAGCTGTTTTTT.

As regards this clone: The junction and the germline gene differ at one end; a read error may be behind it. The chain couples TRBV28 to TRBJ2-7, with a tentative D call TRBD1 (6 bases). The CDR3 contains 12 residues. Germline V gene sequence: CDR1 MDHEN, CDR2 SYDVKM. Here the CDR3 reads CASSPSPQGPNF. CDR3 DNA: TGTGCCAGCAGTCCCTCCCCGCAGGGGCCCAACTTC.

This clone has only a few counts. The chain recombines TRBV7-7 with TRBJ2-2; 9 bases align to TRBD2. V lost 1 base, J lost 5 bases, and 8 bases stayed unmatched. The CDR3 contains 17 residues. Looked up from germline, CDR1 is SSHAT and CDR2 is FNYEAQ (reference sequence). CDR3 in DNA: TGTGCCAGCAGCTTAGGGGCGGGAGGGCCCCAAACCGGGGAGCTGTTTTTT. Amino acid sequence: CASSLGAGGPQTGELFF.

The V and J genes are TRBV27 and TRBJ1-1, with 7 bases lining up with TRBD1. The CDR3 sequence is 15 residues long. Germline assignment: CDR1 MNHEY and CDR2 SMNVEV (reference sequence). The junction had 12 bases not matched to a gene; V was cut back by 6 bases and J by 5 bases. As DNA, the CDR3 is TGTGCCAGCAGCTACAAACCTCAACAGGGGACTGAAGCTTTCTTT. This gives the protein CASSYKPQQGTEAFF.

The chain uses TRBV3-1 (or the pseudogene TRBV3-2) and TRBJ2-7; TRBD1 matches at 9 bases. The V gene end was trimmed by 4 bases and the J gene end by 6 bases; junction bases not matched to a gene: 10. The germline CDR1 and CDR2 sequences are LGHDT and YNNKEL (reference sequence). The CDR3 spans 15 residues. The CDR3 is CASSPFNRGLFEQYF. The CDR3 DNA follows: TGTGCCAGCAGCCCTTTTAACAGGGGGCTTTTCGAGCAGTACTTC.

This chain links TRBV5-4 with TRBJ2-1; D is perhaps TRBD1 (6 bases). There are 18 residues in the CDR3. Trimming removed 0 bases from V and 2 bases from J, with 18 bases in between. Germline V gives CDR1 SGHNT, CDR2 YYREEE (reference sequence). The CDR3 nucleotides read TGTGCCAGCAGCTTGGCTCTCCCATCGACAGGAGCCTACAATGAGCAGTTCTTC. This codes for CASSLALPSTGAYNEQFF.

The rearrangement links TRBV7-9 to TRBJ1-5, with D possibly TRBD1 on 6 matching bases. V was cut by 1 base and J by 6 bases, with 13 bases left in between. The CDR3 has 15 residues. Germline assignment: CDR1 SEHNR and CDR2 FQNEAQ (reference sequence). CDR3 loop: CASSLEGGGSQPQHF. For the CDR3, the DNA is TGTGCCAGCAGCTTAGAGGGTGGGGGCAGTCAGCCCCAGCATTTT.

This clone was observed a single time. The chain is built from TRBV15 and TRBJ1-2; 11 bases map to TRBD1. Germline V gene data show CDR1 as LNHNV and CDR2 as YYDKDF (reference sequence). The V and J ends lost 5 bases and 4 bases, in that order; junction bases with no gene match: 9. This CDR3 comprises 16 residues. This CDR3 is CATSGGGQGAGYGYTF. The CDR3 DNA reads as TGTGCCACCAGCGGTGGAGGACAGGGGGCAGGCTATGGCTACACCTTC.

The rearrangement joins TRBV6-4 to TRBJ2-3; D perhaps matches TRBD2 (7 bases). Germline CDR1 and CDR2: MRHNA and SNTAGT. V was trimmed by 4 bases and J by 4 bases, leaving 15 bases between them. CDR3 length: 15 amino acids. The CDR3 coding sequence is TGTGCCAGCAGTGGCGGACTAGGGGGTTCAGATACGCAGTATTTT. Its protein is CASSGGLGGSDTQYF.

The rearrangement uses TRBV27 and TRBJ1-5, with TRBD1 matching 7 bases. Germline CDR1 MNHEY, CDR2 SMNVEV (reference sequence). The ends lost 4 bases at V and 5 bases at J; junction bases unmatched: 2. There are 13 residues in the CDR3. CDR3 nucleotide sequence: TGTGCCAGCAGTTCCACAGGGGATCAGCCCCAGCATTTT. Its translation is CASSSTGDQPQHF.

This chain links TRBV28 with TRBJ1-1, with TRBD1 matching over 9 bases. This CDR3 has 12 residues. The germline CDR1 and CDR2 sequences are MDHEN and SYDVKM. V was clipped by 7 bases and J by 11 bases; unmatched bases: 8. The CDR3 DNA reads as TGTGCCAGCATTGGACAGGGGAATTCGGCTTTCTTT. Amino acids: CASIGQGNSAFF.

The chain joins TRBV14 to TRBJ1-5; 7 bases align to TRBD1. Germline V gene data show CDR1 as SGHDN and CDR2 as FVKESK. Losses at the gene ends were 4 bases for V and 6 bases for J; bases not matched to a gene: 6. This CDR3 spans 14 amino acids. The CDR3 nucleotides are TGTGCCAGCAGCCTAACAGGGGCGGGTCAGCCCCAGCATTTT. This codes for CASSLTGAGQPQHF.

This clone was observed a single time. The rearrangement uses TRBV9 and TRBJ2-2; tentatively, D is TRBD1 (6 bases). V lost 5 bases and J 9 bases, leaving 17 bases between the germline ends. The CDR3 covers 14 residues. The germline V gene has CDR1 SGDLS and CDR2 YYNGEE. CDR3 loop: CASRDVAGDRELFF. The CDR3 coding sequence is TGTGCCAGCAGGGATGTGGCAGGGGATAGGGAGCTGTTTTTT.

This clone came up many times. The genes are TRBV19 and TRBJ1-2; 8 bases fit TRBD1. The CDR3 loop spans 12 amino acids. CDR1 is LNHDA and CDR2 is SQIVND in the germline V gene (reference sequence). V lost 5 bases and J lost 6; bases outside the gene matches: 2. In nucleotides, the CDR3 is TGTGCCAGTAGTCCGGGACAGGATGGCTACACCTTC. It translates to CASSPGQDGYTF. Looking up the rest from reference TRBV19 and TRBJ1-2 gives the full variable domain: DGGITQSPKYLFRKEGQNVTLSCEQNLNHDAMYWYRQDPGQGLRLIYYSQIVNDFQKGDIAEGYSVSREKKESFPLTVTSAQKNPTAFYLCASSPGQDGYTFGSGTRLTVV.

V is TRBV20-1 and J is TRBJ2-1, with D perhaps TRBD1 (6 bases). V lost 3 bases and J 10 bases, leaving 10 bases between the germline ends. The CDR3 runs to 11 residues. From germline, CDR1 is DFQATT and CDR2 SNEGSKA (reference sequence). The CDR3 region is CSASIGTEQFF. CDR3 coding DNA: TGCAGTGCTAGCATCGGGACAGAGCAGTTCTTC.

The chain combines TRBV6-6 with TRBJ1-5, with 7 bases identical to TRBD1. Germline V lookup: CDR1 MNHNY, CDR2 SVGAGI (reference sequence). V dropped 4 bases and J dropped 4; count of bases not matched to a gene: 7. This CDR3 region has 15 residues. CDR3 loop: CASSSQQGSNQPQHF. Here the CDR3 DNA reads TGTGCCAGCAGTTCGCAACAGGGGTCAAATCAGCCCCAGCATTTT.

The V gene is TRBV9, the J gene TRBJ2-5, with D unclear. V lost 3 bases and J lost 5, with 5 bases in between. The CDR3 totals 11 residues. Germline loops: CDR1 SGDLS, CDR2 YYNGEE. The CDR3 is CASSASETQYF. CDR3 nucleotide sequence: TGTGCCAGCAGCGCCTCGGAGACCCAGTACTTC.

CDR3 residues: CASSLDRGPGNEQFF. CDR3 in DNA: TGCGCCAGCAGCCTCGACAGGGGGCCGGGCAATGAGCAGTTCTTC. The V gene is TRBV4-1, the J gene TRBJ2-1, with 10 positions matching TRBD1. From germline, CDR1 is MGHRA and CDR2 YSYEKL. The ends lost 4 bases at V and 6 bases at J; junction bases unmatched: 6. CDR3 length: 15 residues.

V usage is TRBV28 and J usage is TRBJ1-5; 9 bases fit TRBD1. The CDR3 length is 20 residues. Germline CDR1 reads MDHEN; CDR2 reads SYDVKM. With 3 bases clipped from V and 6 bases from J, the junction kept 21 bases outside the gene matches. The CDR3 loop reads CASSFFRPPRVDRGVQPQHF. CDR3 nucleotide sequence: TGTGCCAGCAGTTTCTTTCGACCTCCTCGCGTTGACAGGGGGGTTCAGCCCCAGCATTTT.

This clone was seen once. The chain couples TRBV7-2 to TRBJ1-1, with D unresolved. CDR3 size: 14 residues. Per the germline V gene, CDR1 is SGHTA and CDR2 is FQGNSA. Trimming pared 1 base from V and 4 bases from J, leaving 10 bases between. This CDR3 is CASSLGRQTTEAFF. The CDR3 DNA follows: TGTGCCAGCAGCTTAGGCCGACAAACCACTGAAGCTTTCTTT.

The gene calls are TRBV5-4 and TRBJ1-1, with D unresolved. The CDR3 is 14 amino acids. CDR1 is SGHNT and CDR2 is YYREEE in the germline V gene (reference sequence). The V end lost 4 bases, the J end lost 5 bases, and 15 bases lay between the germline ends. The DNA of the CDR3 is TGTGCCAGCAGCCCTACTTCGGGGAGGACTGAAGCTTTCTTT. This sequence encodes CASSPTSGRTEAFF.

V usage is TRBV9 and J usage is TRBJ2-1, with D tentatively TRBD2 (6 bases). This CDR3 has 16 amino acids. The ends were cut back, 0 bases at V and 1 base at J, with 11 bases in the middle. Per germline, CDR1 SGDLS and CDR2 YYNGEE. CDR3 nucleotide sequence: TGTGCCAGCAGCGTAGGTTCGGCGGGGTCCTACAATGAGCAGTTCTTC. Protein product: CASSVGSAGSYNEQFF.